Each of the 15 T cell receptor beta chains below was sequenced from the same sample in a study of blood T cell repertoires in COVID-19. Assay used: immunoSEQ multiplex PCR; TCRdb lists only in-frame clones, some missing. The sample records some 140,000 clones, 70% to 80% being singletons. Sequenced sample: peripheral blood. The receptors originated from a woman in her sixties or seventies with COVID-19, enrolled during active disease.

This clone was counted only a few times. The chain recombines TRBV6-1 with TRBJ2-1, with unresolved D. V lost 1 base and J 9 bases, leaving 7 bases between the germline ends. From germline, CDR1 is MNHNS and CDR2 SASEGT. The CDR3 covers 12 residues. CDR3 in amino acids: CASSEVPREQFF. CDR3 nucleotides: TGTGCCAGCAGTGAAGTCCCCCGTGAGCAGTTCTTC.

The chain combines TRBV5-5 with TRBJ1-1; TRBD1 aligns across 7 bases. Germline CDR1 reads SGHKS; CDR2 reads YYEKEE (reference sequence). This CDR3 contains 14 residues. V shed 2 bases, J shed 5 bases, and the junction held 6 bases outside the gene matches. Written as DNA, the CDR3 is TGTGCCAGCAGCTTCGACAGGGCAAGTACTGAAGCTTTCTTT. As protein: CASSFDRASTEAFF. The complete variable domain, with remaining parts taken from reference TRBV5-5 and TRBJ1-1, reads DAGVTQSPTHLIKTRGQQVTLRCSPISGHKSVSWYQQVLGQGPQFIFQYYEKEERGRGNFPDRFSARQFPNYSSELNVNALLLGDSALYLCASSFDRASTEAFFGQGTRLTVV.

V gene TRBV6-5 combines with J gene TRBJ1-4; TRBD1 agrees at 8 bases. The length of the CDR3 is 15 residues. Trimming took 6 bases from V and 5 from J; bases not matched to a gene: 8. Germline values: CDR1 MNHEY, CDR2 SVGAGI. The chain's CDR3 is CASRPQGAKNEKLFF. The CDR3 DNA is TGTGCCAGCAGACCCCAGGGGGCGAAGAATGAAAAACTGTTTTTT.

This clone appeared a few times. The CDR3 sequence: CASSRSGTGTLRNTGELFF. The CDR3 DNA reads TGTGCCAGCAGCCGCTCCGGGACAGGTACTTTGAGGAACACCGGGGAGCTGTTTTTT. V gene TRBV3-1 (or the pseudogene TRBV3-2) combines with J gene TRBJ2-2; 8 nucleotides align to TRBD1. Germline trimming cut 4 bases from V and 1 base from J; bases unmatched to any gene: 14. The CDR3 is made up of 19 amino acids. Germline V gene sequence: CDR1 LGHDT, CDR2 YNNKEL (reference sequence).

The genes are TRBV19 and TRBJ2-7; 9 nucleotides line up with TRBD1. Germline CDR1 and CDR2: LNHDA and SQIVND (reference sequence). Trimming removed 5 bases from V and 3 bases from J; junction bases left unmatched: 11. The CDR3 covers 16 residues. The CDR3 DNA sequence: TGTGCCAGTAGTTTGGGCTTTGGGACAGGGATCTACGAGCAGTACTTC. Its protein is CASSLGFGTGIYEQYF.

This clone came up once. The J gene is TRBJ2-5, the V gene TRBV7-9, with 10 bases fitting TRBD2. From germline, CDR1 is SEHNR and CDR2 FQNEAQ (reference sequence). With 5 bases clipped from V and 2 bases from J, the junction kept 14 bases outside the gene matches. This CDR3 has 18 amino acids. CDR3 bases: TGTGCCAGCAGCCCTCCATCCCTCCTAGCGGGGGCACAAGAGACCCAGTACTTC. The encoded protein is CASSPPSLLAGAQETQYF. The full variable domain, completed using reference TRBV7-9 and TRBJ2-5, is DTGVSQNPRHKITKRGQNVTFRCDPISEHNRLYWYRQTLGQGPEFLTYFQNEAQLEKSRLLSDRFSAERPKGSFSTLEIQRTEQGDSAMYLCASSPPSLLAGAQETQYFGPGTRLLVL.

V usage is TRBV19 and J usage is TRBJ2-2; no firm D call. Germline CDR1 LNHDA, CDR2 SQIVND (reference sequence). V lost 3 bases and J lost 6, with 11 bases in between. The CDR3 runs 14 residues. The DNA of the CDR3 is TGTGCCAGTAGTATGAATGCGGAACCCGGGGAGCTGTTTTTT. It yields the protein CASSMNAEPGELFF.

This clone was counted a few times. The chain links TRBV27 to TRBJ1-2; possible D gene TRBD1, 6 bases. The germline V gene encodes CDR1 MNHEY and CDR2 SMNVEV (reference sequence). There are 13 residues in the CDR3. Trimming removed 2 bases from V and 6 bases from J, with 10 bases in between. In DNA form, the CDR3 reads TGTGCCAGCAGTTTAGACAGGAAGGATGGCTACACCTTC. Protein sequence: CASSLDRKDGYTF.

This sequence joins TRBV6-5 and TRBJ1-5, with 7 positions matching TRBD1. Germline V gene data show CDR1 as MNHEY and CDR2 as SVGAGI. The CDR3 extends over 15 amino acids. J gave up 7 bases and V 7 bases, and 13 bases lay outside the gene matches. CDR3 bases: TGTGCCAGCAACGAAGGGGGCGGGTATATGCAGCCCCAGCATTTT. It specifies CASNEGGGYMQPQHF.

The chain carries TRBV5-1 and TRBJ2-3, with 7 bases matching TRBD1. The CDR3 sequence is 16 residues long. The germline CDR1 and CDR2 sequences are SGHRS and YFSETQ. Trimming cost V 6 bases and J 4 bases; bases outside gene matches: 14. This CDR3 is CASTERAQTGADTQYF. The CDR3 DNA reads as TGCGCCAGCACCGAACGGGCACAAACAGGGGCAGATACGCAGTATTTT.

The CDR3 DNA reads as TGTGCCAGCAGCCCCAGACAGGGCACAGATACGCAGTATTTT. It is translated as CASSPRQGTDTQYF. J is TRBJ2-3 and V is TRBV2, with D perhaps TRBD1 (6 bases). The CDR3 consists of 14 residues. V was cut by 6 bases and J by 1 base, with 11 bases left in between. Per germline, CDR1 SNHLY and CDR2 FYNNEI.

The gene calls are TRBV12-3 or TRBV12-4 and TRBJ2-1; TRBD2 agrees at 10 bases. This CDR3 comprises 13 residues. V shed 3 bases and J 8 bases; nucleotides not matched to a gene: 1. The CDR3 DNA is TGTGCCAGCAGTTTCCTAGCGGGGGATGAGCAGTTCTTC. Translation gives CASSFLAGDEQFF.

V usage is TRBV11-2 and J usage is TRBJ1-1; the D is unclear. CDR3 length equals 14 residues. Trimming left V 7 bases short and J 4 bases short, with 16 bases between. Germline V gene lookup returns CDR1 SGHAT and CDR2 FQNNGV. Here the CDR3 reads CASTSVRSSTEAFF. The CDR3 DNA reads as TGTGCCAGCACCTCCGTGAGATCGAGCACTGAAGCTTTCTTT.

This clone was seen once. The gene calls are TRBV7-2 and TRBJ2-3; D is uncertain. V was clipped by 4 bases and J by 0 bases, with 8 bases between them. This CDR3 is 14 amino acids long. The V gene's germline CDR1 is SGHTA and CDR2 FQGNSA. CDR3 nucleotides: TGTGCCAGCAGCTCCTTTTCTAGCACAGATACGCAGTATTTT. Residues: CASSSFSSTDTQYF.

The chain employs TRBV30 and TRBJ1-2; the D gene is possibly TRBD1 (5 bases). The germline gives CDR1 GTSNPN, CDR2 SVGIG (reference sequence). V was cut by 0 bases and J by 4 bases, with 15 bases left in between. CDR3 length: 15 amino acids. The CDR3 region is CAWSVPRGLTYGYTF. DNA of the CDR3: TGTGCCTGGAGTGTCCCGCGGGGCCTGACCTATGGCTACACCTTC.